This passage covers 31 T cell receptor beta chains from one sample sequenced in a study of STAT5B mutations in CD4+ large granular lymphocyte leukemia. This table comes from immunoSEQ multiplex PCR, and its TCRdb copy is limited to in-frame clones, with some not included. This sample has 30,000 to 40,000 clones, with less than 85% found just once. Material for sequencing was CD4+ T cells from blood buffy coats. These receptors came from a human donor in good health.

The table lists this clone with a few counts. The chain links TRBV7-6 to TRBJ2-7; 15 bases align to TRBD2. Germline-derived CDR1 and CDR2 are SGHVS and FNYEAQ. The length of the CDR3 is 20 residues. The V segment lost 5 bases and the J segment 6 bases; nucleotides outside the gene matches: 20. This chain's CDR3 is CASSLATGTSGRPSDVEQYF. The CDR3 nucleotides are TGTGCCAGCAGCCTGGCGACCGGGACTAGCGGGAGGCCATCCGATGTCGAGCAGTACTTC.

This sequence joins TRBV27 and TRBJ1-2, with no clear D. Between the trimmed V and J ends, which lost 7 bases and 2 bases, there was a span of 23 bases. Germline V gene data show CDR1 as MNHEY and CDR2 as SMNVEV (reference sequence). This CDR3 has 17 residues. The CDR3 sequence is CASKKSPNTPANYGYTF. CDR3 in DNA: TGTGCCAGCAAGAAGTCCCCTAATACCCCCGCCAACTATGGCTACACCTTC.

The chain links TRBV21-1 to TRBJ1-1; TRBD1 was called by the table and not checked on the DNA. TRBV21-1 is an annotated pseudogene. This CDR3 spans 15 amino acids. The CDR3 sequence: CASSAHRGMDTEAFF. As DNA, the CDR3 is TGTGCCAGCAGCGCACACAGGGGGATGGACACTGAAGCTTTCTTT.

The chain uses TRBV11-2 and TRBJ1-2; 7 positions agree with TRBD1. With 4 bases clipped from V and 4 bases from J, the junction kept 0 bases outside the gene matches. Germline CDR1 is SGHAT and CDR2 is FQNNGV. The CDR3 spans 12 residues. The CDR3 DNA reads as TGTGCCAGCAGCTGGGACAGCTATGGCTACACCTTC. Translation: CASSWDSYGYTF. Drawing the rest from reference TRBV11-2 and TRBJ1-2, the complete variable domain is EAGVAQSPRYKIIEKRQSVAFWCNPISGHATLYWYQQILGQGPKLLIQFQNNGVVDDSQLPKDRFSAERLKGVDSTLKIQPAKLEDSAVYLCASSWDSYGYTFGSGTRLTVV.

This clone was counted only a few times. The genes are TRBV4-1 and TRBJ1-2; D unresolved. The CDR3 is 15 residues long. Trimming took 1 base from V and 2 from J, leaving 11 bases between them. Germline V gives CDR1 MGHRA, CDR2 YSYEKL. This CDR3 reads CASSQAQTLNYGYTF. The CDR3 region has the DNA TGCGCCAGCAGCCAAGCCCAAACCCTCAACTATGGCTACACCTTC.

J is TRBJ2-7 and V is TRBV5-1; possible D gene TRBD1, 6 bases. The CDR3 consists of 14 residues. Trimming removed 3 bases at V and 6 bases at J, with 16 bases between. CDR1 is SGHRS and CDR2 is YFSETQ in the germline V gene. As DNA, the CDR3 is TGCGCCAGCAGCTACCGGGACACCGGCTCCGAGCAGTACTTC. It specifies CASSYRDTGSEQYF.

The rearrangement joins TRBV7-2 to TRBJ1-3; 7 bases agree with TRBD1. In germline, CDR1 is SGHTA, CDR2 FQGNSA. V lost 5 bases, J lost 4 bases, and 8 bases stayed unmatched. This CDR3 has 15 amino acids. The CDR3 bases are TGTGCCAGCAGCCGACAGGGAATTTCCGGAAACACCATATATTTT. This translates into CASSRQGISGNTIYF.

This clone was found a few times. CDR3 sequence reads: CASSLVSGTEAFF. CDR3 coding DNA: TGCGCCAGCAGCTTGGTATCGGGAACTGAAGCTTTCTTT. The chain carries TRBV5-1 and TRBJ1-1; D remains unclear. The V and J ends lost 0 bases and 5 bases respectively, with 8 bases between them. This CDR3 contains 13 residues. Germline lookup yields CDR1 SGHRS and CDR2 YFSETQ.

The V gene is TRBV5-4, the J gene TRBJ2-1, with 7 bases that match TRBD2. Trimming at V came to 4 bases and at J to 9 bases, leaving 13 bases not matched to a gene. Per germline, CDR1 SGHNT and CDR2 YYREEE (reference sequence). The CDR3 runs 15 residues. DNA of the CDR3: TGTGCCAGCAGCCCCCCCCGGGCGGGAGCTGGTGAGCAGTTCTTC. Translation gives CASSPPRAGAGEQFF.

The chain employs TRBV4-3 and TRBJ1-1; the D is unclear. The V and J ends lost 4 bases and 1 base respectively, with 10 bases between them. CDR3 size: 14 residues. In germline, CDR1 is LGHNA, CDR2 YSLEER. This chain's CDR3 is CASSPRVGNTEAFF. Here the CDR3 DNA reads TGCGCCAGCAGCCCCCGGGTGGGGAACACTGAAGCTTTCTTT.

This rearrangement joins TRBV6-6 to TRBJ2-2; 9 nucleotides align to TRBD1. This CDR3 comprises 15 residues. Per the germline V gene, CDR1 is MNHNY and CDR2 is SVGAGI (reference sequence). After removal of 6 bases from V and 5 bases from J, the junction contained 7 bases not matched to a gene. CDR3 amino acids: CASRTQGAVTGELFF. The CDR3 coding sequence is TGTGCCAGCAGAACACAGGGGGCAGTAACCGGGGAGCTGTTTTTT.

This rearrangement joins TRBV5-1 to TRBJ1-2; 10 bases are shared with TRBD1. Trimming cost V 2 bases and J 4 bases; bases outside gene matches: 5. CDR3 length: 15 residues. Germline CDR1 and CDR2: SGHRS and YFSETQ. CDR3 nucleotides: TGCGCCAGCAGCTTAATGACAGGGGGCACCTATGGCTACACCTTC. It translates to CASSLMTGGTYGYTF.

This rearrangement joins TRBV4-3 to TRBJ2-1; D might be TRBD1 or TRBD2, each matching 7 bases. Trimming cost V 0 bases and J 4 bases, with 16 bases left between them. Per the germline V gene, CDR1 is LGHNA and CDR2 is YSLEER. The CDR3 covers 17 residues. The CDR3 DNA reads as TGCGCCAGCAGCCAAGATCAGGGGGGGCGTTCTTACAATGAGCAGTTCTTC. It yields the protein CASSQDQGGRSYNEQFF.

The chain combines TRBV19 with TRBJ1-2, with a weak D call TRBD1 (5 bases). V lost 5 bases and J 7 bases, leaving 14 bases between the germline ends. The CDR3 has 13 residues. Germline V gene sequence: CDR1 LNHDA, CDR2 SQIVND (reference sequence). The CDR3 reads CASSPNPGAGYTF. The CDR3, as DNA: TGTGCCAGTAGTCCCAACCCCGGGGCTGGCTACACCTTC.

The rearrangement joins TRBV5-1 to TRBJ2-5; D possibly uses TRBD1 or TRBD2 (5 bases each). The J call may be faulty, since TRBJ2-7 better matches the DNA end. CDR1 is SGHRS and CDR2 is YFSETQ in the germline V gene. There are 15 residues in the CDR3. The CDR3 reads CASRTTGLSPYEQYF. The CDR3 DNA reads TGCGCCAGCAGGACTACAGGCCTCTCCCCCTACGAGCAGTACTTC.

V gene TRBV7-3 combines with J gene TRBJ2-2, with D maybe TRBD2 (5 bases). Between the trimmed V and J ends, which lost 1 base and 6 bases, there was a span of 15 bases. This CDR3 is built from 16 residues. Looked up from germline, CDR1 is SGHTA and CDR2 is FQGTGA. The CDR3 here is CASSLMGSSSAGELFF. The CDR3 DNA follows: TGTGCCAGCAGCTTAATGGGGTCTAGCTCAGCCGGGGAGCTGTTTTTT.

The V call is TRBV6-1, the J call TRBJ2-5, with 8 bases that match TRBD1. V dropped 6 bases and J dropped 4; count of bases not matched to a gene: 4. The length of the CDR3 is 13 residues. Looked up from germline, CDR1 is MNHNS and CDR2 is SASEGT. In nucleotides, the CDR3 is TGTGCCAGCAGCCGGACAGGGTCAGAGACCCAGTACTTC. This codes for CASSRTGSETQYF.

The chain couples TRBV10-3 to TRBJ1-5; D gene ambiguous. The CDR3 extends over 13 amino acids. Trimming took off 4 bases at V and 2 bases at J, with 6 bases between the two ends. Germline V gene data show CDR1 as ENHRY and CDR2 as SYGVKD. CDR3 coding DNA: TGTGCCATCAGTGGGGGTCGCAATCAGCCCCAGCATTTT. This sequence encodes CAISGGRNQPQHF.

J is TRBJ1-3 and V is TRBV18; weak D call: TRBD1 (5 bases). The CDR3 spans 14 residues. The V and J ends lost 6 bases and 0 bases respectively, with 9 bases between them. Germline-derived CDR1 and CDR2 are KGHSH and LQKENI. The CDR3 spells CASSTASSGNTIYF. The CDR3 nucleotides are TGTGCCAGCTCGACAGCATCCTCTGGAAACACCATATATTTT.

The rearrangement links TRBV5-1 to TRBJ2-2, with 13 bases aligning to TRBD2. From germline, CDR1 is SGHRS and CDR2 YFSETQ. J lost 7 bases, V lost 0 bases, and 6 bases had no gene match. This CDR3 is built from 17 residues. The CDR3 DNA follows: TGCGCCAGCAGCTTGGGGACTAGCGGGGGCCGGGTCGGGGAGCTGTTTTTT. Its protein product is CASSLGTSGGRVGELFF.

V usage is TRBV9 and J usage is TRBJ2-2, with TRBD1 identical over 7 bases. Germline loops: CDR1 SGDLS, CDR2 YYNGEE. V lost 4 bases and J lost 5; bases outside the gene matches: 8. The CDR3 is made up of 15 amino acids. The CDR3: CASSFRQGWTGELFF. The CDR3 coding sequence is TGTGCCAGCAGCTTCAGACAGGGTTGGACCGGGGAGCTGTTTTTT.

The chain joins TRBV7-2 to TRBJ1-3; D is undetermined. The germline gives CDR1 SGHTA, CDR2 FQGNSA. The length of the CDR3 is 15 residues. V lost 4 bases, J lost 4 bases, and 14 bases lay in between. CDR3 amino acids: CASSSMWLAGNTIYF. In nucleotides, the CDR3 is TGTGCCAGCAGCTCTATGTGGCTGGCCGGAAACACCATATATTTT. Using reference TRBV7-2 and TRBJ1-3 for the parts outside the CDR3, the full variable domain is GAGVSQSPSNKVTEKGKDVELRCDPISGHTALYWYRQSLGQGLEFLIYFQGNSAPDKSGLPSDRFSAERTGGSVSTLTIQRTQQEDSAVYLCASSSMWLAGNTIYFGEGSWLTVV.

The chain recombines TRBV5-1 with TRBJ2-1, with D perhaps matching TRBD1 or TRBD2 (5 bases each). In germline, CDR1 is SGHRS, CDR2 YFSETQ. The ends were cut back, 3 bases at V and 0 bases at J, with 16 bases in the middle. This CDR3 contains 17 residues. CDR3 nucleotides: TGCGCCAGCAGCTCCCGGGGCGCGAGGAGCTCCTACAATGAGCAGTTCTTC. Protein sequence: CASSSRGARSSYNEQFF.

V and J are TRBV7-2 and TRBJ1-6, with 7 bases matching TRBD1. V lost 7 bases and J lost 7; bases outside the gene matches: 4. The CDR3 extends over 13 amino acids. Germline CDR1 is SGHTA and CDR2 is FQGNSA. CDR3 sequence: CASKEGANSPLHF. In DNA form, the CDR3 reads TGTGCCAGCAAGGAGGGGGCCAATTCACCCCTCCACTTT.

Only a few counts were recorded for this clone. The chain employs TRBV4-3 and TRBJ1-1; D gene unclear. V shed 2 bases and J shed 5 bases, with 15 bases lying between them. The length of the CDR3 is 15 residues. Germline lookup yields CDR1 LGHNA and CDR2 YSLEER. The CDR3 here is CASSQRGATWTEAFF. Here the CDR3 DNA reads TGCGCCAGCAGCCAACGCGGCGCGACTTGGACTGAAGCTTTCTTT.

The genes are TRBV19 and TRBJ1-3; D gene uncertain. Germline V gives CDR1 LNHDA, CDR2 SQIVND (reference sequence). Trimming left V 3 bases short and J 0 bases short, with 12 bases between. The CDR3 has 16 amino acids. The DNA for the CDR3 is TGTGCCAGTAGTATGATCGGCAGGAGCTCTGGAAACACCATATATTTT. Protein: CASSMIGRSSGNTIYF. The full variable domain, completed using reference TRBV19 and TRBJ1-3, is DGGITQSPKYLFRKEGQNVTLSCEQNLNHDAMYWYRQDPGQGLRLIYYSQIVNDFQKGDIAEGYSVSREKKESFPLTVTSAQKNPTAFYLCASSMIGRSSGNTIYFGEGSWLTVV.

The chain is built from TRBV18 and TRBJ2-7; TRBD1 might be the D (6 bases). The CDR3 runs to 14 residues. Trimming cost V 6 bases and J 5 bases, with 17 bases left between them. Per germline, CDR1 KGHSH and CDR2 LQKENI. CDR3: CASSLRQEVNEQYF. For the CDR3, the DNA is TGTGCCAGCTCCCTGCGACAGGAGGTCAACGAGCAGTACTTC.

This rearrangement joins TRBV7-2 to TRBJ2-3, with D perhaps matching TRBD1 (5 bases). Germline V gives CDR1 SGHTA, CDR2 FQGNSA. Trimming took off 5 bases at V and 2 bases at J, with 11 bases between the two ends. The CDR3 runs to 14 residues. CDR3 nucleotides: TGTGCCAGCAGCGCAACAGGCCTCACAGATACGCAGTATTTT. Amino acids: CASSATGLTDTQYF.

This chain uses TRBV27 with TRBJ2-1; 13 nucleotides line up with TRBD2. CDR1 is MNHEY, CDR2 SMNVEV, per germline (reference sequence). CDR3 length: 16 amino acids. J gave up 6 bases and V 5 bases, and 7 bases lay outside the gene matches. The CDR3: CASSPTSGRRGNEQFF. DNA of the CDR3: TGTGCCAGCAGTCCGACTAGCGGGAGGCGCGGCAATGAGCAGTTCTTC.

CDR3 amino acids: CASSDFVGQETQYF. DNA of the CDR3: TGTGCCAGCAGTGATTTCGTTGGCCAAGAGACCCAGTACTTC. This chain links TRBV2 with TRBJ2-5; D call uncertain. The germline V and J ends were trimmed by 3 bases and 1 base, with 9 bases remaining between them. The CDR3 runs to 14 residues. Germline V gene sequence: CDR1 SNHLY, CDR2 FYNNEI.

The chain couples TRBV5-5 to TRBJ1-5, with D tentatively TRBD1 (6 bases). Germline V gene lookup returns CDR1 SGHKS and CDR2 YYEKEE (reference sequence). This CDR3 region has 16 residues. V lost 0 bases, J lost 0 bases, and 10 bases lay in between. CDR3 nucleotide sequence: TGTGCCAGCAGCTTGGGACAGGCCTTTAGCAATCAGCCCCAGCATTTT. It translates to CASSLGQAFSNQPQHF.